This T cell receptor (beta chain) is from a study of type 1 and type 2 diabetes patients. PCR was run on genomic DNA. Multiplex PCR with 30 forward and 13 reverse primers amplified the TCR beta CDR3. MiXCR, applied by TCRdb to the multiplex PCR reads, yields one record per CDR3 protein. The repertoire consists of fewer than 300,000 distinct CDR3 sequences, with around 47% occurring once and the leading ten covering roughly 15%. Germline CDR1 is GTSNPN and CDR2 is SVGIG (reference sequence). Germline trimming cut 2 bases from V and 8 bases from J; bases unmatched to any gene: 5. This CDR3 has 13 amino acids. This clonotype was counted between two and nine times.

The sequenced sample consisted of peripheral blood mononuclear cells (PBMCs). The chain is built from TRBV30 and TRBJ1-4, with 7 positions matching TRBD1. The receptor was derived from a man aged 18 to 30 with type 2 diabetes. CDR3 nucleotide sequence: TGTGCCTGGAGTCGACAGGGTGGGGAAAAACTGTTTTTT. This sequence encodes CAWSRQGGEKLFF.